These 27 T cell receptor beta chains share one sample of origin, sequenced in a study of T cells in localized non-small cell lung cancer. Clones were sequenced by immunoSEQ multiplex PCR, and TCRdb holds only the in-frame ones, with some missing. The sample carries 30,000 to 45,000 clones, around nine tenths recorded once. The sample here was peripheral blood, taken before any cancer treatment. Source of these receptors: a woman aged 35 to 75 with stage I lung adenocarcinoma.

The V gene is TRBV30, the J gene TRBJ1-2, with a tentative D call TRBD1 (5 bases). The V end was cut by 3 bases, the J end by 8 bases, with 22 bases between. Looked up from germline, CDR1 is GTSNPN and CDR2 is SVGIG (reference sequence). The CDR3 is 15 amino acids. CDR3: CAWRQDAGPSRGYTF. The CDR3 bases are TGTGCCTGGAGGCAGGATGCGGGGCCTTCCCGAGGCTACACCTTC. Using reference TRBV30 and TRBJ1-2 for the parts outside the CDR3, the full variable domain is SQTIHQWPATLVQPVGSPLSLECTVEGTSNPNLYWYRQAAGRGLQLLFYSVGIGQISSEVPQNLSASRPQDRQFILSSKKLLLSDSGFYLCAWRQDAGPSRGYTFGSGTRLTVV.

This rearrangement joins TRBV27 to TRBJ2-1; tentatively, D is TRBD1 or TRBD2 (5 bases each). CDR1 is MNHEY, CDR2 SMNVEV, per germline (reference sequence). The CDR3 runs 17 residues. The germline V and J ends were trimmed by 4 bases and 2 bases, with 18 bases remaining between them. CDR3 residues: CASSSTWWGSTYNEQFF. The CDR3 DNA reads TGTGCCAGCAGTTCCACTTGGTGGGGGTCCACCTACAATGAGCAGTTCTTC.

The chain has TRBV5-4 and TRBJ1-3; D remains ambiguous. The V end lost 5 bases, the J end lost 1 base, and 13 bases lay between the germline ends. The CDR3 totals 15 residues. CDR1 is SGHNT and CDR2 is YYREEE in the germline V gene (reference sequence). CDR3 in DNA: TGTGCCAGCAGAAACTTCGGGCGATCTGGAAACACCATATATTTT. It specifies CASRNFGRSGNTIYF.

This rearrangement joins TRBV11-3 to TRBJ2-2; TRBD2 matches 7 bases. The CDR3 runs 15 residues. CDR1 is SGHNT, CDR2 YENEEA, per germline. V lost 8 bases, J lost 0 bases, and 6 bases stayed unmatched. The DNA for the CDR3 is TGTGCCAGCCAGAGCGGGACGGCGAACACCGGGGAGCTGTTTTTT. Translating gives CASQSGTANTGELFF.

V gene TRBV18 combines with J gene TRBJ1-3; D unresolved. V lost 3 bases and J lost 4, with 19 bases in between. Germline V gene lookup returns CDR1 KGHSH and CDR2 LQKENI. The CDR3 sequence is 17 residues long. The CDR3 is CASSPRTVAGSGNTIYF. The CDR3 DNA reads TGTGCCAGCTCACCCCGTACGGTGGCGGGATCGGGAAACACCATATATTTT.

The chain uses TRBV4-1 and TRBJ2-7, with D possibly matching TRBD2 (6 bases). Between the trimmed V and J ends, which lost 4 bases and 2 bases, there was a span of 21 bases. Germline V gene lookup returns CDR1 MGHRA and CDR2 YSYEKL. The CDR3 loop spans 17 amino acids. The CDR3 DNA is TGCGCCAGCAGCCCCCTGTTTCGGGCGGGAATCACCTACGAGCAGTACTTC. It specifies CASSPLFRAGITYEQYF.

The genes are TRBV28 and TRBJ1-2; perhaps TRBD1 as D (5 bases). The CDR3 is made up of 14 amino acids. Trimming left V 6 bases short and J 8 bases short, with 19 bases between. Germline CDR1 is MDHEN and CDR2 is SYDVKM. CDR3 amino acids: CASSTGAPSVGYTF. The DNA for the CDR3 is TGTGCCAGCAGCACAGGCGCGCCTAGCGTGGGCTACACCTTC.

The chain uses TRBV29-1 and TRBJ1-2, with a weak D call TRBD1 (6 bases). The CDR3 contains 12 residues. Deletions cut 4 bases from V and 3 bases from J, with 9 bases between. The germline V gene has CDR1 SQVTM and CDR2 ANQGSEA. Here the CDR3 reads CSVVTGYYGYTF. CDR3 DNA sequence: TGCAGCGTTGTCACAGGGTACTATGGCTACACCTTC.

The chain uses TRBV6-1 and TRBJ1-1, with 7 bases lining up with TRBD1. The length of the CDR3 is 13 residues. Germline trimming cut 5 bases from V and 5 bases from J; bases unmatched to any gene: 5. Germline lookup yields CDR1 MNHNS and CDR2 SASEGT. CDR3 residues: CASSLQGRTEAFF. The CDR3 region has the DNA TGTGCCAGCAGTTTACAGGGGAGGACTGAAGCTTTCTTT.

The chain uses TRBV28 and TRBJ1-1; no firm D call. The CDR3 has 12 amino acids. The ends were cut back, 9 bases at V and 7 bases at J, with 15 bases in the middle. Per germline, CDR1 MDHEN and CDR2 SYDVKM. The CDR3 spells CASSQAFIEAFF. The DNA for the CDR3 is TGTGCCAGTTCTCAGGCTTTCATTGAAGCTTTCTTT. Filled out from reference TRBV28 and TRBJ1-1, the complete variable domain reads DVKVTQSSRYLVKRTGEKVFLECVQDMDHENMFWYRQDPGLGLRLIYFSYDVKMKEKGDIPEGYSVSREKKERFSLILESASTNQTSMYLCASSQAFIEAFFGQGTRLTVV.

CDR3 DNA sequence: TGTGCCAGCAGCTTAGGTCGGGGCGGAGCCAATGAGCAGTTCTTC. Its protein product is CASSLGRGGANEQFF. The gene calls are TRBV7-8 and TRBJ2-1; TRBD1 or TRBD2 may be the D gene (5 bases each). The germline gives CDR1 SGHVS, CDR2 FQNEAQ. CDR3 size: 15 residues. V was trimmed by 1 base and J by 6 bases, leaving 13 bases between them.

This clone has more than one count but fewer than ten. This sequence joins TRBV2 and TRBJ1-5, with 9 bases fitting TRBD1. V was pared by 5 bases and J by 4 bases, with 6 bases of the junction left unmatched. Germline V CDR1 and CDR2: SNHLY, FYNNEI. The CDR3 has 15 amino acids. The CDR3 loop reads CASSPRQGENQPQHF. DNA of the CDR3: TGTGCCAGCAGTCCCCGACAGGGGGAGAATCAGCCCCAGCATTTT.

The chain combines TRBV15 with TRBJ2-1, with TRBD2 as a possible D gene (5 bases). Per the germline V gene, CDR1 is LNHNV and CDR2 is YYDKDF (reference sequence). V shed 0 bases and J shed 7 bases, with 13 bases lying between them. The CDR3 totals 15 residues. The CDR3: CATSRDKAVGNEQFF. The CDR3 bases are TGTGCCACCAGCAGAGATAAAGCGGTGGGGAATGAGCAGTTCTTC.

The chain employs TRBV30 and TRBJ2-2; D not certain. The V end was cut by 3 bases, the J end by 6 bases, with 17 bases between. The CDR3 covers 15 residues. Looked up from germline, CDR1 is GTSNPN and CDR2 is SVGIG (reference sequence). CDR3 DNA sequence: TGTGCCTGGAGCGCGATCGGGTCAAACCCCGGGGAGCTGTTTTTT. Encoded protein: CAWSAIGSNPGELFF.

V usage is TRBV29-1 and J usage is TRBJ2-3; 8 nucleotides agree with TRBD2. This CDR3 is built from 17 residues. With V trimmed by 7 bases and J by 0 bases, 15 bases remained unmatched. Germline CDR1 reads SQVTM; CDR2 reads ANQGSEA. The DNA of the CDR3 is TGCAGCGCCGAGGGAAGCGGGAGAGGGTGGAGCACAGATACGCAGTATTTT. Translation gives CSAEGSGRGWSTDTQYF.

The rearrangement uses TRBV6-6 and TRBJ2-3; D is unclear. Trimming took 7 bases from V and 0 from J, leaving 17 bases between them. The CDR3 extends over 16 amino acids. CDR1 is MNHNY and CDR2 is SVGAGI in the germline V gene (reference sequence). The CDR3 DNA sequence: TGTGCCAGCAAATCAGGAGTAGCCGACAGCACAGATACGCAGTATTTT. Protein product: CASKSGVADSTDTQYF.

This chain connects TRBV11-2 to TRBJ2-3; D is ambiguous. V lost 0 bases and J lost 0, with 16 bases in between. This CDR3 region has 18 residues. In germline, CDR1 is SGHAT, CDR2 FQNNGV. The CDR3 is CASSLDLPGPTSTDTQYF. CDR3 bases: TGTGCCAGCAGCTTAGATCTTCCCGGCCCCACTAGCACAGATACGCAGTATTTT.

The rearrangement links TRBV21-1 to TRBJ2-2; the tabulated D call, TRBD2, remains unverified against the DNA. TRBV21-1 is classified as a pseudogene. CDR3 length: 14 amino acids. The chain's CDR3 is CASSKGGRTGELFF. CDR3 nucleotide sequence: TGTGCCAGCAGCAAAGGAGGTCGCACCGGGGAGCTGTTTTTT.

The rearrangement joins TRBV5-1 to TRBJ1-4; no definite D call. Germline V gene sequence: CDR1 SGHRS, CDR2 YFSETQ. V was trimmed by 0 bases and J by 8 bases, leaving 14 bases between them. The CDR3 length is 15 residues. The DNA of the CDR3 is TGCGCCAGCAGCTTGGGGGCAGGCCTAACGGAAAAACTGTTTTTT. Protein product: CASSLGAGLTEKLFF.

This chain joins TRBV5-1 and TRBJ2-2; a possible D gene is TRBD1 (6 bases). Trimming shortened V by 2 bases and J by 4 bases, and 18 bases separated the two germline ends. CDR1 and CDR2 (germline): SGHRS, YFSETQ. CDR3 size: 17 residues. In DNA, the CDR3 is TGCGCCAGCAGCTTCACAGGGAGTCGAGCTGGCACCGGGGAGCTGTTTTTT. Encoded protein: CASSFTGSRAGTGELFF.

The chain joins TRBV6-5 to TRBJ2-4; D is unresolved. Trimming removed 5 bases at V and 0 bases at J, with 8 bases between. The CDR3 consists of 14 residues. Per germline, CDR1 MNHEY and CDR2 SVGAGI. The CDR3 is CASSANLAKNIQYF. CDR3 nucleotides: TGTGCCAGCAGTGCGAACTTAGCCAAAAACATTCAGTACTTC.

The rearrangement uses TRBV9 and TRBJ2-3; tentative D call: TRBD2 (6 bases). Germline assignment: CDR1 SGDLS and CDR2 YYNGEE. This CDR3 region has 16 residues. The V end lost 0 bases, the J end lost 6 bases, and 17 bases lay between the germline ends. The DNA for the CDR3 is TGTGCCAGCAGCGTAGCACCCCTGGGGGGAGAGGATACGCAGTATTTT. Protein: CASSVAPLGGEDTQYF.

V and J are TRBV18 and TRBJ2-1; 10 bases line up with TRBD2. CDR3 length equals 17 residues. CDR1 and CDR2 (germline): KGHSH, LQKENI. Trimming cost V 3 bases and J 4 bases; bases outside gene matches: 9. The CDR3 spells CASSPVTGTSEYNEQFF. CDR3 bases: TGTGCCAGCTCACCTGTAACCGGGACTAGCGAATACAATGAGCAGTTCTTC. Full variable domain (rest looked up from reference TRBV18 and TRBJ2-1): NAGVMQNPRHLVRRRGQEARLRCSPMKGHSHVYWYRQLPEEGLKFMVYLQKENIIDESGMPKERFSAEFPKEGPSILRIQQVVRGDSAAYFCASSPVTGTSEYNEQFFGPGTRLTVL.

V gene TRBV7-9 combines with J gene TRBJ2-2, with D possibly TRBD2 on 6 matching bases. The CDR3 runs to 16 residues. Trimming removed 5 bases from V and 0 bases from J, with 13 bases in between. Germline CDR1 SEHNR, CDR2 FQNEAQ (reference sequence). The CDR3: CASSPGLATNTGELFF. The DNA for the CDR3 is TGTGCCAGCAGCCCGGGTCTAGCGACGAACACCGGGGAGCTGTTTTTT.

This clone appeared once. The chain employs TRBV5-4 and TRBJ1-2; no clear D gene. The germline V gene has CDR1 SGHNT and CDR2 YYREEE (reference sequence). This CDR3 has 15 residues. The V end was cut by 0 bases, the J end by 2 bases, with 11 bases between. CDR3 DNA: TGTGCCAGCAGCTTGGATGTTGGCCCGAACTATGGCTACACCTTC. Protein: CASSLDVGPNYGYTF.

The chain combines TRBV29-1 with TRBJ2-5; TRBD1 agrees at 8 bases. The germline V gene has CDR1 SQVTM and CDR2 ANQGSEA. V dropped 7 bases and J dropped 5; count of bases not matched to a gene: 9. The CDR3 totals 13 residues. This chain's CDR3 is CSARRGPNETQYF. CDR3 DNA sequence: TGCAGCGCCCGCAGGGGGCCGAATGAGACCCAGTACTTC. The entire variable domain, with the rest obtained from reference TRBV29-1 and TRBJ2-5, is as follows: SAVISQKPSRDICQRGTSLTIQCQVDSQVTMMFWYRQQPGQSLTLIATANQGSEATYESGFVIDKFPISRPNLTFSTLTVSNMSPEDSSIYLCSARRGPNETQYFGPGTRLLVL.

The chain is built from TRBV4-2 and TRBJ2-7, with 11 bases identical to TRBD2. The trim removed 1 base at V and 4 bases at J, leaving 12 bases unmatched. The CDR3 consists of 18 residues. CDR1 and CDR2 from the germline V gene are LGHNA and YNFKEQ. CDR3 loop: CASSQAQASGRTLYEQYF. DNA for the CDR3: TGTGCCAGCAGCCAAGCACAAGCTAGCGGGAGGACACTGTACGAGCAGTACTTC.